This T cell receptor beta chain is drawn from a study of T cells in Graves' hyperthyroidism and ophthalmopathy. Germline V lookup: CDR1 SGHTA, CDR2 FQGNSA. Trimming pared 3 bases from V and 7 bases from J, leaving 13 bases between. The CDR3 covers 14 residues. As concerns this clonotype: No antigen is known for it.

Study results and limitations: Blood held most thyroid clonotypes expanded above 0.001 frequency.

Uncontrolled infection, other autoimmune disease, pregnancy or lactation led to exclusion. RNA transcripts served as the template for amplifying TCR beta CDR3 regions. During a first-round RT-PCR of the TCR CDR3, the HTBI primer set was used. TCRdb fed the multiplex PCR reads into MiXCR, producing one record per CDR3 protein. In the table there are approximately 330,000 distinct CDR3 sequences, about 13% of which are singletons. The V gene is TRBV7-2, the J gene TRBJ1-5; D may be TRBD1 (5 bases). The sequencing sample was made of blood. This sequence originates from a woman in her thirties or forties with Graves' ophthalmopathy. CDR3 sequence (DNA): TGTGCCAGCAGCTTTTCTGGGGGGATGCAGCCCCAGCATTTT. As protein: CASSFSGGMQPQHF.